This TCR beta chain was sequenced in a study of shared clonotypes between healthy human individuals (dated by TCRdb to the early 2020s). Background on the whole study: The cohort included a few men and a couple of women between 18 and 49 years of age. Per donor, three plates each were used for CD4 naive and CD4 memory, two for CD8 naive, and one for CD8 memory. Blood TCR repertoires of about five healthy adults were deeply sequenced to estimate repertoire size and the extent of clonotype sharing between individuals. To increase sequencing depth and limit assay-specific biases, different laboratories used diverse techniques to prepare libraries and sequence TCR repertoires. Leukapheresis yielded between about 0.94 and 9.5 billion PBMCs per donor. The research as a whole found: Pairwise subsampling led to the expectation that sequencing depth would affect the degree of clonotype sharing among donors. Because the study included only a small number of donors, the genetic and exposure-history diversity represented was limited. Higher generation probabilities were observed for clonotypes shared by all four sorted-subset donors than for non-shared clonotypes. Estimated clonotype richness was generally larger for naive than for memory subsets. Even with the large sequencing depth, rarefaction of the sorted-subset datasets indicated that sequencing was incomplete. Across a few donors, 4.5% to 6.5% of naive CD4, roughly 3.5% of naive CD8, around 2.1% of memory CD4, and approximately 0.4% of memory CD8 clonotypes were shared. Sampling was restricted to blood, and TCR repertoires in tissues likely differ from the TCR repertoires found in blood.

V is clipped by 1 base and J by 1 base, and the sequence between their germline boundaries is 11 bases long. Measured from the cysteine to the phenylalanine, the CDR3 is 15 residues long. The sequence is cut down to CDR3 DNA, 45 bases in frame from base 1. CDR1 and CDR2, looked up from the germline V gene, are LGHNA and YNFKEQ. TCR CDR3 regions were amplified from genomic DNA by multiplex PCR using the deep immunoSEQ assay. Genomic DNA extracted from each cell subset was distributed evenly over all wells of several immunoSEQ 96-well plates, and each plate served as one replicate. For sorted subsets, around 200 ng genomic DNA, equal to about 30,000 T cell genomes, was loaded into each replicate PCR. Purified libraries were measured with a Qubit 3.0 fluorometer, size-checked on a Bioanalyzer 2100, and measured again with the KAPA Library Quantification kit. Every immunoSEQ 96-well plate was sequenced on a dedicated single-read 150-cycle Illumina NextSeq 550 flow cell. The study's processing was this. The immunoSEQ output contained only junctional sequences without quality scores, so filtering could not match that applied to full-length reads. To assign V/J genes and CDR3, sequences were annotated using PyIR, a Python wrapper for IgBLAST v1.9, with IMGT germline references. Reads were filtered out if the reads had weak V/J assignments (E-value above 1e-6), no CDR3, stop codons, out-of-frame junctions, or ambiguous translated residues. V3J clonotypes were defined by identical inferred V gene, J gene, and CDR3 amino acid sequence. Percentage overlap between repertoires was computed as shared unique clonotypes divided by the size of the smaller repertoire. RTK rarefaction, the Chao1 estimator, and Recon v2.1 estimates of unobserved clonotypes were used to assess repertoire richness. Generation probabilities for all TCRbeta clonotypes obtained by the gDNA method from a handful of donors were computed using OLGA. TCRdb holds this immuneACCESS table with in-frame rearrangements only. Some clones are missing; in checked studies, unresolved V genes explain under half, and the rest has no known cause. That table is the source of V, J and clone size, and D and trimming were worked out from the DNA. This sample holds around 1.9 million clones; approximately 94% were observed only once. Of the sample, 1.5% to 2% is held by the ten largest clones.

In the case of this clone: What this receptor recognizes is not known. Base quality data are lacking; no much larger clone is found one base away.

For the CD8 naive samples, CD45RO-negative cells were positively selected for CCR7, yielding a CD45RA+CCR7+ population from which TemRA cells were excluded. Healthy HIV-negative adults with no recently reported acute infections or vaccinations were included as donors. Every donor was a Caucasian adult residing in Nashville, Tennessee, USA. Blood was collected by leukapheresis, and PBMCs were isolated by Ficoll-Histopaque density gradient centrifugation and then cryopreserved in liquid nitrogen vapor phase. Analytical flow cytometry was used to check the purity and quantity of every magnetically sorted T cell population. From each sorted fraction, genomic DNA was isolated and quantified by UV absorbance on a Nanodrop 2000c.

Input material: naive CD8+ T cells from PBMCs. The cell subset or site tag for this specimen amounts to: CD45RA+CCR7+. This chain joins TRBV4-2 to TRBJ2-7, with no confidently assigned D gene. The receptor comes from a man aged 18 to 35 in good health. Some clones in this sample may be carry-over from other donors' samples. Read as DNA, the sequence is TGTGCCAGCAGCCAAGTCGGGCCACTATCCTACGAGCAGTACTTC. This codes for CASSQVGPLSYEQYF.